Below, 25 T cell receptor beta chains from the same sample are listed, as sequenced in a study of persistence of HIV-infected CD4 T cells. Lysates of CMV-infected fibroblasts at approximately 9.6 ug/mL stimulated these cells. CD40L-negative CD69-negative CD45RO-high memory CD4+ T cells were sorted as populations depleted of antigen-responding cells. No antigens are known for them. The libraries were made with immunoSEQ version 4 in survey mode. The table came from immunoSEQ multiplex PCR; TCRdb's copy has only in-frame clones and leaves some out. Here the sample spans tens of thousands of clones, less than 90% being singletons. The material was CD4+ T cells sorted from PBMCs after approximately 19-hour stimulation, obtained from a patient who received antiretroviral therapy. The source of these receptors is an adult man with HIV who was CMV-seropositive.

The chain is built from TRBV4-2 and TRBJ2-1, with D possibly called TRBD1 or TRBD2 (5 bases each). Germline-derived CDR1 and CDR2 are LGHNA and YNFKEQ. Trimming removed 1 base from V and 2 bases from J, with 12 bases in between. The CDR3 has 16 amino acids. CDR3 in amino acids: CASSQGGSHPYNEQFF. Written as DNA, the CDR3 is TGTGCCAGCAGCCAAGGGGGGAGCCACCCCTACAATGAGCAGTTCTTC.

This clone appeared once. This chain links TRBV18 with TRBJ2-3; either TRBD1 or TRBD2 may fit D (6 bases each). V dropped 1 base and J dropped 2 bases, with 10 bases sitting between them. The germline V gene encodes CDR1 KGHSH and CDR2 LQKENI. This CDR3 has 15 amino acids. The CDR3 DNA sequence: TGTGCCAGCTCACCACAGGGGGGCCTCACAGATACGCAGTATTTT. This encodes CASSPQGGLTDTQYF.

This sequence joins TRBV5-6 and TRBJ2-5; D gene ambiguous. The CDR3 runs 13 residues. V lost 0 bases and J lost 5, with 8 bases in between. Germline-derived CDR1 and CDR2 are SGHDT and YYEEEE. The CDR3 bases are TGTGCCAGCAGCTTGGCTGCTGAGGAGACCCAGTACTTC. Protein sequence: CASSLAAEETQYF.

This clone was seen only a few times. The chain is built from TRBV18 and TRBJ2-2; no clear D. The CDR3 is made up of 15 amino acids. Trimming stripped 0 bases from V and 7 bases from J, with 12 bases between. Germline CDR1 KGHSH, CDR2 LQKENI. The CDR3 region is CASSPPNSLGGELFF. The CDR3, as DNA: TGTGCCAGCTCACCACCGAACAGCCTTGGCGGGGAGCTGTTTTTT. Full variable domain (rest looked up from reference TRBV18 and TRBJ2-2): NAGVMQNPRHLVRRRGQEARLRCSPMKGHSHVYWYRQLPEEGLKFMVYLQKENIIDESGMPKERFSAEFPKEGPSILRIQQVVRGDSAAYFCASSPPNSLGGELFFGEGSRLTVL.

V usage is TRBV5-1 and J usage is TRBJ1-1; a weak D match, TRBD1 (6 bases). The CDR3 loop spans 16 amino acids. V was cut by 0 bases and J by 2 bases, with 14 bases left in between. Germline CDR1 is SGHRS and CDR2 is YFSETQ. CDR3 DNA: TGCGCCAGCAGCTTGGCATCGGGGGCCCTTAACACTGAAGCTTTCTTT. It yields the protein CASSLASGALNTEAFF. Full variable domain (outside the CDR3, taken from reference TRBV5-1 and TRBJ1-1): KAGVTQTPRYLIKTRGQQVTLSCSPISGHRSVSWYQQTPGQGLQFLFEYFSETQRNKGNFPGRFSGRQFSNSRSEMNVSTLELGDSALYLCASSLASGALNTEAFFGQGTRLTVV.

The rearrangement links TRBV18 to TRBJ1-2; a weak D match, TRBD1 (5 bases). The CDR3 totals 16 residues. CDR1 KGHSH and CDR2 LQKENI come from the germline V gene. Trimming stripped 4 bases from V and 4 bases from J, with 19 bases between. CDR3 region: CASSRDGSPFAYGYTF. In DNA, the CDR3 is TGTGCCAGCTCACGGGACGGGAGTCCCTTTGCCTATGGCTACACCTTC.

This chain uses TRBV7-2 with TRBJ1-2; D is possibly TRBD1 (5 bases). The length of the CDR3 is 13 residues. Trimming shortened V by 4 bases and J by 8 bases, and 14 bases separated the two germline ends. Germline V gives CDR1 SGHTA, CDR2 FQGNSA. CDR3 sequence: CASSSTGTTGYTF. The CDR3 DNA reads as TGTGCCAGCAGCTCTACGGGGACCACGGGCTACACCTTC. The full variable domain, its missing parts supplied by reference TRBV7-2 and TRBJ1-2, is GAGVSQSPSNKVTEKGKDVELRCDPISGHTALYWYRQSLGQGLEFLIYFQGNSAPDKSGLPSDRFSAERTGGSVSTLTIQRTQQEDSAVYLCASSSTGTTGYTFGSGTRLTVV.

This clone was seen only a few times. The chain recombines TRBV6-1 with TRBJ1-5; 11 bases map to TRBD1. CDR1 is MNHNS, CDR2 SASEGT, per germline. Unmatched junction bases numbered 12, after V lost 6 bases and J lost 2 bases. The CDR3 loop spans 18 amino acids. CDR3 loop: CASSELSRDRGGNQPQHF. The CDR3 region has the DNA TGTGCCAGCAGCGAACTCAGCCGGGACAGGGGGGGCAATCAGCCCCAGCATTTT.

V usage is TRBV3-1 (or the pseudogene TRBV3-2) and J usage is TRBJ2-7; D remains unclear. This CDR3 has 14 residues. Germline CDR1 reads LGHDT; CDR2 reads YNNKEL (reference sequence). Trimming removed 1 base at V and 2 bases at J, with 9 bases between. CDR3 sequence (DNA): TGTGCCAGCAGCCAAGGCCCATTTGCCTACGAGCAGTACTTC. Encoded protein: CASSQGPFAYEQYF.

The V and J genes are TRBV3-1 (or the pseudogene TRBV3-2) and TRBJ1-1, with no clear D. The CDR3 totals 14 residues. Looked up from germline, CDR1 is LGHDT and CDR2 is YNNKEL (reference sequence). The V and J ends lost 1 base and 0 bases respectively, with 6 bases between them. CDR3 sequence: CASSQVRMNTEAFF. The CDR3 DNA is TGTGCCAGCAGCCAAGTCCGGATGAACACTGAAGCTTTCTTT.

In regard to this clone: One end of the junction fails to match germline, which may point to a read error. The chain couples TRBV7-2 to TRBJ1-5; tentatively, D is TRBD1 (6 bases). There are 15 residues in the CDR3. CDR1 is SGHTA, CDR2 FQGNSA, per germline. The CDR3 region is CASSFTGNPNRPQHF. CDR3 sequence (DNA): TGTGCCAGCAGCTTTACAGGGAATCCGAATCGGCCCCAGCATTTT.

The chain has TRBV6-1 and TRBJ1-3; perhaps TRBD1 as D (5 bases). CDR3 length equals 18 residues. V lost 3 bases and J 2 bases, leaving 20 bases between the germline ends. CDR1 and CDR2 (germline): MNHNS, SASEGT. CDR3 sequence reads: CASSDRRAGLSTGNTIYF. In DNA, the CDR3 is TGTGCCAGCAGTGATCGGCGGGCGGGACTGTCAACTGGAAACACCATATATTTT.

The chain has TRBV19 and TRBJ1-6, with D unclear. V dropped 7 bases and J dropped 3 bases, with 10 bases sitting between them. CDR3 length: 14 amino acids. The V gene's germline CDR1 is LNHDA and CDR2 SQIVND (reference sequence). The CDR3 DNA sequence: TGTGCCAGTACCCGAAGAGACTATAATTCACCCCTCCACTTT. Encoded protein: CASTRRDYNSPLHF.

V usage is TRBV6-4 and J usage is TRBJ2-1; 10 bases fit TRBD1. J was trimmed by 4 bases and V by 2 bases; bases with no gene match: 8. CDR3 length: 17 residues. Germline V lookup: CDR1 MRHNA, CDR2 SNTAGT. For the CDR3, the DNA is TGTGCCAGCAGTGACCAGCCGGGACAGGGGTCTTACAATGAGCAGTTCTTC. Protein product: CASSDQPGQGSYNEQFF.

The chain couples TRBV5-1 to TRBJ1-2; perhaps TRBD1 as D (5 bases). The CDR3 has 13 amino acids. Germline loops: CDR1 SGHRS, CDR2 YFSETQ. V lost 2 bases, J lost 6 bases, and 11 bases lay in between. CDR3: CASSFRDRDGYTF. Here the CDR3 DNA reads TGCGCCAGCAGCTTCAGGGACCGGGATGGCTACACCTTC.

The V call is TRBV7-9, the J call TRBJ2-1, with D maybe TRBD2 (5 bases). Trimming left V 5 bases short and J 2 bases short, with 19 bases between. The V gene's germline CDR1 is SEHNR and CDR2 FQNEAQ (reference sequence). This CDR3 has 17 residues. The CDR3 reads CASSPTPRGRAYNEQFF. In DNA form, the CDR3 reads TGTGCCAGCAGCCCGACCCCCCGGGGAAGGGCCTACAATGAGCAGTTCTTC.

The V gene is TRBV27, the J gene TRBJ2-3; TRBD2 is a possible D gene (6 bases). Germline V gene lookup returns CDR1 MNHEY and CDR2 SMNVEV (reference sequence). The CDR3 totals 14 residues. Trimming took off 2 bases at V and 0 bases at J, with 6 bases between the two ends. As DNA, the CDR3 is TGTGCCAGCAGTTTAGGGGGGAGCACAGATACGCAGTATTTT. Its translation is CASSLGGSTDTQYF.

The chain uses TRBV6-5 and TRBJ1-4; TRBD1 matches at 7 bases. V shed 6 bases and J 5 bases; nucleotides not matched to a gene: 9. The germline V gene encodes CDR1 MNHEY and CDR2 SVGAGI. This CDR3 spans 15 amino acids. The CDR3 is CASRAYGTANEKLFF. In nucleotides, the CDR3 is TGTGCCAGCAGGGCCTACGGGACAGCCAATGAAAAACTGTTTTTT.

CDR3 DNA: TGTGCCAGCTCGGAGACTAGTATAGATACGCAGTATTTT. The encoded protein is CASSETSIDTQYF. J is TRBJ2-3 and V is TRBV6-4, with D perhaps TRBD2 (6 bases). V was pared by 8 bases and J by 5 bases, with 14 bases between. The germline V gene has CDR1 MRHNA and CDR2 SNTAGT. The CDR3 is made up of 13 amino acids.

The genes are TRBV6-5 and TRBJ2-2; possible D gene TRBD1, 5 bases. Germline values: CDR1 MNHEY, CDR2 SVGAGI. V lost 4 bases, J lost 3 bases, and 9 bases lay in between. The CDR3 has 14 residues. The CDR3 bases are TGTGCCAGCAGTTCACAGGTGTACACCGGGGAGCTGTTTTTT. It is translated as CASSSQVYTGELFF.

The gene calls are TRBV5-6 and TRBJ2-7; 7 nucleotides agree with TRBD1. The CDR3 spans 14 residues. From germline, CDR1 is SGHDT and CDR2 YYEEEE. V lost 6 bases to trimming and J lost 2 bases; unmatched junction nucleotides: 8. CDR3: CASTQGDSTYEQYF. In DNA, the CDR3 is TGTGCCAGCACCCAGGGGGACAGTACCTACGAGCAGTACTTC.

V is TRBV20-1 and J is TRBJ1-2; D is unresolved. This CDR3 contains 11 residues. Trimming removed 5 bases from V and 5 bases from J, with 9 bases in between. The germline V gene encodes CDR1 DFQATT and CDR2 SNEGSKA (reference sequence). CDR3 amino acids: CSAALGYGYTF. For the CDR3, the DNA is TGCAGTGCTGCTCTCGGATATGGCTACACCTTC.

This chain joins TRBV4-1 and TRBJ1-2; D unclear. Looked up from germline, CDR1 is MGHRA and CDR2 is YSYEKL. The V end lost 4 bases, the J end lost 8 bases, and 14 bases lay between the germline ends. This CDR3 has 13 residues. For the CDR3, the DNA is TGCGCCAGCAGCCCCCCTCAAGGCCGGGGCTACACCTTC. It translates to CASSPPQGRGYTF.

CDR3 region: CASSPTGTGEKLFF. The CDR3 region has the DNA TGTGCCAGCTCACCTACAGGGACGGGTGAAAAACTGTTTTTT. V gene TRBV18 combines with J gene TRBJ1-4, with D perhaps TRBD1 (6 bases). Trimming removed 3 bases from V and 7 bases from J, with 12 bases in between. The length of the CDR3 is 14 residues. Germline CDR1 and CDR2: KGHSH and LQKENI.

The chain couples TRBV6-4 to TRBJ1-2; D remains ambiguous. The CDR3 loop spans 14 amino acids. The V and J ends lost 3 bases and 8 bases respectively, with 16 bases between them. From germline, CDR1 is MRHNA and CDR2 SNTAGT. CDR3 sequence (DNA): TGTGCCAGCAGTGAGAGGGCGGGAAAAGAAGGCTACACCTTC. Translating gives CASSERAGKEGYTF.